These T cell receptor beta chains were read from a single sample in a study of T cells in Graves' hyperthyroidism and ophthalmopathy. TCRdb processed the multiplex PCR reads anew with MiXCR; each CDR3 protein has one entry. The sample holds about 420,000 distinct CDR3 sequences; approximately 15% are singletons and the top ten take over 7.5%. The sequenced material came from blood. The source is a woman aged 18-35 years with Graves' hyperthyroidism. The CDR3 runs from the conserved cysteine through the conserved F or W. The order of the fields is V gene, clone size, J gene, D gene, CDR3 DNA, CDR3 protein. The D gene is left open where the match is weak. The size of a clone is reported for some rows only, either as once, few or many, or as a class for expanded clones.

v_gene: TRBV6-1
abundance: many
j_gene: TRBJ2-1
d_gene: .
CDR3nt: TGTGCCAGCAGTTCCCAAAGCTCCTACAATGAGCAGTTCTTC
CDR3aa: CASSSQSSYNEQFF

v_gene: TRBV2
abundance: many
j_gene: TRBJ1-2
d_gene: TRBD1
CDR3nt: TGTGCCAGCACTCCAGGTACCCCGGGACAGGGTTATAGCTATGGCTACACCTTC
CDR3aa: CASTPGTPGQGYSYGYTF

v_gene: TRBV7-2
abundance: many
j_gene: TRBJ2-7
d_gene: .
CDR3nt: TGTGCCAGCAGCTCCCCGGGGGTGGGGTCCTACGAGCAGTACTTC
CDR3aa: CASSSPGVGSYEQYF

v_gene: TRBV3-1
abundance: .
j_gene: TRBJ1-3
d_gene: .
CDR3nt: TGTGCCAGCAGCGAGGTTTGGGGCGGCGGCTCTGGAAACACCATATATTTT
CDR3aa: CASSEVWGGGSGNTIYF

v_gene: TRBV20-1
abundance: many
j_gene: TRBJ2-1
d_gene: TRBD2
CDR3nt: TGCAGTGCTGGTAGGGGACTAGCGGGAGATTATGAGCAGTTCTTC
CDR3aa: CSAGRGLAGDYEQFF

v_gene: TRBV29-1
abundance: many
j_gene: TRBJ1-1
d_gene: .
CDR3nt: TGCAGCGTTGAAATGGGGACATTCGAAGCTTTCTTT
CDR3aa: CSVEMGTFEAFF

v_gene: TRBV4-1
abundance: .
j_gene: TRBJ1-2
d_gene: TRBD1
CDR3nt: TGCGCCAGCAGCCAAGGGGGAGGGGGCGCGGTCTATGGCTACACCTTC
CDR3aa: CASSQGGGGAVYGYTF

v_gene: TRBV6-6
abundance: few
j_gene: TRBJ1-2
d_gene: .
CDR3nt: TGTGCCAGCAGTTACGGGTTCGGCTACACCTTC
CDR3aa: CASSYGFGYTF

v_gene: TRBV6-1
abundance: many
j_gene: TRBJ2-5
d_gene: .
CDR3nt: TGTGCCAGCAGTTTTCAAATGGCGGGGGCCCAAGAGACCCAGTACTTC
CDR3aa: CASSFQMAGAQETQYF

v_gene: TRBV7-2
abundance: many
j_gene: TRBJ2-3
d_gene: .
CDR3nt: TGTGCCAGCGCCCTTGGGGGCGGGGGAGATACGCAGTATTTT
CDR3aa: CASALGGGGDTQYF

v_gene: TRBV10-3
abundance: many
j_gene: TRBJ2-3
d_gene: .
CDR3nt: TGTGCCATCAGTGGGGCGACAGACCCGTCCACAGATACGCAGTATTTT
CDR3aa: CAISGATDPSTDTQYF

v_gene: TRBV5-1
abundance: .
j_gene: TRBJ2-1
d_gene: TRBD2
CDR3nt: TGCGCCAGCAGCGGGCTAGCGGAGATCTACAATGAGCAGTTCTTC
CDR3aa: CASSGLAEIYNEQFF

v_gene: TRBV13
abundance: many
j_gene: TRBJ2-7
d_gene: .
CDR3nt: TGTGCCAGCAGCTCGGCCCCCCAGGAGAAAACCTACGAGCAGTACTTC
CDR3aa: CASSSAPQEKTYEQYF

v_gene: TRBV20-1
abundance: many
j_gene: TRBJ2-7
d_gene: TRBD1
CDR3nt: TGCAGTGCTAGAGATCCCCGGACAGGGTGGTACGAGCAGTACTTC
CDR3aa: CSARDPRTGWYEQYF

v_gene: TRBV6-1
abundance: few
j_gene: TRBJ2-1
d_gene: .
CDR3nt: TGTGCCAGCAGGAGGATGACAATGAAGCAGTTCTTC
CDR3aa: CASRRMTMKQFF

v_gene: TRBV7-6
abundance: many
j_gene: TRBJ2-5
d_gene: TRBD1
CDR3nt: TGTGCCAGCAGCTTAGAGTCGAACAGGGGGATACATGCCGAAGAGACCCAGTACTTC
CDR3aa: CASSLESNRGIHAEETQYF

v_gene: TRBV2
abundance: many
j_gene: TRBJ2-3
d_gene: .
CDR3nt: TGTGCCAGCAGTGAAAATGGGGCTGGAGATACGCAGTATTTT
CDR3aa: CASSENGAGDTQYF

v_gene: TRBV15
abundance: many
j_gene: TRBJ2-1
d_gene: .
CDR3nt: TGTGCCACCAGCAGAGACGGTTGGGCAGAGAACAATGAGCAGTTCTTC
CDR3aa: CATSRDGWAENNEQFF

v_gene: TRBV11-2
abundance: few
j_gene: TRBJ2-5
d_gene: .
CDR3nt: TGTGCCAGCACCACATGGGAGAAGGGGCAAGAGACCCAGTACTTC
CDR3aa: CASTTWEKGQETQYF

v_gene: TRBV19
abundance: .
j_gene: TRBJ1-2
d_gene: TRBD1
CDR3nt: TGTGCCAGTAGTAGCGGACAGGATCCGAGGGGCTACACCTTC
CDR3aa: CASSSGQDPRGYTF

v_gene: TRBV5-1
abundance: many
j_gene: TRBJ2-3
d_gene: .
CDR3nt: TGCGCCAGCACCTTCGAGGACTCGATCACAGATACGCAGTATTTT
CDR3aa: CASTFEDSITDTQYF

v_gene: TRBV19
abundance: .
j_gene: TRBJ2-5
d_gene: TRBD2
CDR3nt: TGTGCCAGTAGTGATGGCAGCGGGAATTCGGAGACCCAGTACTTC
CDR3aa: CASSDGSGNSETQYF

v_gene: TRBV30
abundance: many
j_gene: TRBJ2-2
d_gene: TRBD2
CDR3nt: TGTGCCTGGAGTGGAACCCTCCTCAGCGGGGTTAACACCGGGGAGCTGTTTTTT
CDR3aa: CAWSGTLLSGVNTGELFF

v_gene: TRBV19
abundance: .
j_gene: TRBJ2-3
d_gene: .
CDR3nt: TGTGCCAGTGGCAGGGTTCACCTAGGCACAGATACGCAGTATTTT
CDR3aa: CASGRVHLGTDTQYF

v_gene: TRBV2
abundance: many
j_gene: TRBJ2-1
d_gene: .
CDR3nt: TGTGCCAGCAGTCTACAGGGTACGCGGTACAATGAGCAGTTCTTC
CDR3aa: CASSLQGTRYNEQFF

v_gene: TRBV9
abundance: few
j_gene: TRBJ1-4
d_gene: .
CDR3nt: TGTGCCAGCAGCGTAGATGCAACTAATGAAAAACTGTTTTTT
CDR3aa: CASSVDATNEKLFF

v_gene: TRBV9
abundance: few
j_gene: TRBJ2-7
d_gene: TRBD1
CDR3nt: TGTGCCAGCAGCTTCCGGGACAGGGGGGACGAGCAGTACTTC
CDR3aa: CASSFRDRGDEQYF

v_gene: TRBV7-8
abundance: many
j_gene: TRBJ1-4
d_gene: TRBD1
CDR3nt: TGTGCCAGCAGCTCCTGGGCGACAGGGGAGAGGGCAACTAATGAAAAACTGTTTTTT
CDR3aa: CASSSWATGERATNEKLFF

v_gene: TRBV9
abundance: .
j_gene: TRBJ2-1
d_gene: .
CDR3nt: TGTGCCAGCAGTCGAAGCCTGGGATCCTACAATGAGCAGTTCTTC
CDR3aa: CASSRSLGSYNEQFF

v_gene: TRBV27
abundance: many
j_gene: TRBJ2-7
d_gene: .
CDR3nt: TGTGCCAGCAGTTTGGAGGCTGGGCAGGGTTACGAGCAGTACTTC
CDR3aa: CASSLEAGQGYEQYF

v_gene: TRBV6-2/TRBV6-3
abundance: few
j_gene: TRBJ1-6
d_gene: TRBD1
CDR3nt: TGTGCCAGCAGCCGGACAGGGTTTGGGTCACCCCTCCACTTT
CDR3aa: CASSRTGFGSPLHF

v_gene: TRBV5-1
abundance: many
j_gene: TRBJ2-5
d_gene: TRBD1
CDR3nt: TGCGCCAGCAGCCTTGAACTGGACAGGGGTGGGGAGACCCAGTACTTC
CDR3aa: CASSLELDRGGETQYF

v_gene: TRBV7-9
abundance: many
j_gene: TRBJ2-2
d_gene: .
CDR3nt: TGTGCCAGCAGCTTCAGGAGAGGGGTTAACACCGGGGAGCTGTTTTTT
CDR3aa: CASSFRRGVNTGELFF

v_gene: TRBV20-1
abundance: many
j_gene: TRBJ2-7
d_gene: .
CDR3nt: TGCAGTGCCAGAGTGGGGGGGGGGCGCGAGAGCGAGCAGTACTTC
CDR3aa: CSARVGGGRESEQYF

v_gene: TRBV4-1
abundance: many
j_gene: TRBJ1-5
d_gene: .
CDR3nt: TGCGCCAGCAGCCCGGGAAATTTTGAGCCCCAGCATTTT
CDR3aa: CASSPGNFEPQHF

v_gene: TRBV19
abundance: many
j_gene: TRBJ1-4
d_gene: .
CDR3nt: TGTGCCAGTAGTAACCTCCGGGACCTTAATGAAAAACTGTTTTTT
CDR3aa: CASSNLRDLNEKLFF

v_gene: TRBV6-6
abundance: few
j_gene: TRBJ2-2
d_gene: .
CDR3nt: TGTGCCAGCAGTTACTCTGCAGGGGCCGGGGAGCTGTTTTTT
CDR3aa: CASSYSAGAGELFF

v_gene: TRBV2
abundance: many
j_gene: TRBJ1-1
d_gene: .
CDR3nt: TGTGCCAGCAGGGGGGGGGACACCCGAACGAAAGCTTTCTTT
CDR3aa: CASRGGDTRTKAFF

v_gene: TRBV6-1
abundance: many
j_gene: TRBJ1-6
d_gene: .
CDR3nt: TGTGCCAGCAGTGACAGCTCCTATAATTCACCCCTCCACTTT
CDR3aa: CASSDSSYNSPLHF

v_gene: TRBV4-1
abundance: .
j_gene: TRBJ2-1
d_gene: TRBD2
CDR3nt: TGCGCCAGCAGCCAACTAGCGGGAGGGCCCGACAATGAGCAGTTCTTC
CDR3aa: CASSQLAGGPDNEQFF

v_gene: TRBV29-1
abundance: many
j_gene: TRBJ2-1
d_gene: .
CDR3nt: TGCAGCGTTGATCACCGGGGTTTTCATGAGCAGTTCTTC
CDR3aa: CSVDHRGFHEQFF

v_gene: TRBV5-1
abundance: .
j_gene: TRBJ2-2
d_gene: TRBD2
CDR3nt: TGCGCCAGCAGCCTGACGACGGCGGGGAGGCAGCGGGGAGGGGAGCTGTTTTTT
CDR3aa: CASSLTTAGRQRGGELFF

v_gene: TRBV12-3/TRBV12-4
abundance: many
j_gene: TRBJ1-5
d_gene: .
CDR3nt: TGTGCCAGCAGGACGGGAAGTGGGGGGAATCAGCCCCAGCATTTT
CDR3aa: CASRTGSGGNQPQHF

v_gene: TRBV6-1
abundance: many
j_gene: TRBJ2-1
d_gene: .
CDR3nt: TGTGCCAGCAGTTACAGCGGACATGAGCAGTTCTTC
CDR3aa: CASSYSGHEQFF

v_gene: TRBV12-3/TRBV12-4
abundance: many
j_gene: TRBJ1-4
d_gene: .
CDR3nt: TGTGCCAGCAGCCGTTGGCCCAGGGAGGAAAAACTGTTTTTT
CDR3aa: CASSRWPREEKLFF

v_gene: TRBV19
abundance: few
j_gene: TRBJ1-5
d_gene: TRBD1
CDR3nt: TGTGCCAGTAGTACCCGGACAGGGAGTACGGATAGCAATCAGCCCCAGCATTTT
CDR3aa: CASSTRTGSTDSNQPQHF